This entry features one T cell receptor beta chain sequence. The sample originates from a study of blood T cell repertoires in COVID-19. Sequencing used immunoSEQ multiplex PCR; TCRdb keeps in-frame clones, though not all of them. The profile shows about 16,000 clones, 85% to 90% of them singletons. The clonotype comes from a human donor with active COVID-19. The donor label of this sample is uncertain. The sequencing input was peripheral blood.

CDR3: CASSLASYGYTF. The CDR3 bases are TGTGCCAGCAGTTTAGCCAGCTATGGCTACACCTTC. The V and J genes are TRBV12-3 or TRBV12-4 and TRBJ1-2; no firm D call. V gave up 0 bases and J gave up 4 bases, with 3 bases separating them. The CDR3 is 12 amino acids.